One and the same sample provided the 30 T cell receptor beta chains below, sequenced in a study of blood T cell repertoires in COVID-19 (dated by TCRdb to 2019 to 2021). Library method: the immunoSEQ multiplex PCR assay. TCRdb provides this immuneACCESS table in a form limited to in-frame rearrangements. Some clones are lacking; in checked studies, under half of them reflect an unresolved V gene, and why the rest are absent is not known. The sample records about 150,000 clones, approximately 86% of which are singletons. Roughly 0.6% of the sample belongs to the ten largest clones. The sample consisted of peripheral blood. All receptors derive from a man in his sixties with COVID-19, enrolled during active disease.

CDR3 in amino acids: CASSLRGINEQYF. The CDR3 DNA sequence: TGTGCCAGCAGCTTGCGGGGTATCAACGAGCAGTACTTC. The chain joins TRBV5-6 to TRBJ2-7, with D tentatively TRBD2 (5 bases). V lost 1 base, J lost 5 bases, and 10 bases lay in between. CDR1 is SGHDT, CDR2 YYEEEE, per germline. The CDR3 loop spans 13 amino acids.

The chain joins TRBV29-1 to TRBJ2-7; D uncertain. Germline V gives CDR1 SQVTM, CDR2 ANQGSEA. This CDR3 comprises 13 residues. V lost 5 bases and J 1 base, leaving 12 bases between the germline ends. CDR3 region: CSVFFTTSYEQYF. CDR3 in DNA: TGCAGCGTTTTTTTCACGACATCCTACGAGCAGTACTTC.

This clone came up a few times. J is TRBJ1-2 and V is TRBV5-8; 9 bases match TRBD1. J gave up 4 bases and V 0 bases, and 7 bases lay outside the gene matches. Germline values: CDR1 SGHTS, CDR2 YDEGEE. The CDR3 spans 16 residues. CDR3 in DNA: TGTGCCAGCAGCTTGGTCCCCGGGACAGGGAGCTATGGCTACACCTTC. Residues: CASSLVPGTGSYGYTF.

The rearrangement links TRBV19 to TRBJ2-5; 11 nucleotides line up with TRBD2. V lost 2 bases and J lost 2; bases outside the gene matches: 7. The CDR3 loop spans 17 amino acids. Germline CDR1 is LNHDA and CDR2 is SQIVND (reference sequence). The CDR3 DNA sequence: TGTGCCAGTAGTATAAAAAAGGGACTAGCGGAACAAGAGACCCAGTACTTC. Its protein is CASSIKKGLAEQETQYF.

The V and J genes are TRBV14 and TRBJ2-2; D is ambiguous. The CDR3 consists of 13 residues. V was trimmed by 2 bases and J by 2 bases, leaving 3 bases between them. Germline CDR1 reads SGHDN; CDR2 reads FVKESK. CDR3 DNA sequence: TGTGCCAGCAGCCAATTAAACACCGGGGAGCTGTTTTTT. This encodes CASSQLNTGELFF.

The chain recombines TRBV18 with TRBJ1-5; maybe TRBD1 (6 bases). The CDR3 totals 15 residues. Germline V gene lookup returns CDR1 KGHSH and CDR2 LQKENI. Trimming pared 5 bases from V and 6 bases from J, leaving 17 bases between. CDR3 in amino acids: CASSSMDGGPQPQHF. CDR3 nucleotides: TGTGCCAGCTCATCGATGGACGGGGGGCCTCAGCCCCAGCATTTT. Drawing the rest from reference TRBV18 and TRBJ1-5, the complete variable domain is NAGVMQNPRHLVRRRGQEARLRCSPMKGHSHVYWYRQLPEEGLKFMVYLQKENIIDESGMPKERFSAEFPKEGPSILRIQQVVRGDSAAYFCASSSMDGGPQPQHFGDGTRLSIL.

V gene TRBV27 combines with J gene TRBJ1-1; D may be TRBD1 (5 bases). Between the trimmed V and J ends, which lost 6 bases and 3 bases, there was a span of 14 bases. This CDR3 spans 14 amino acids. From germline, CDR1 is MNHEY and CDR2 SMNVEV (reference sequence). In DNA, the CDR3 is TGTGCCAGCAGCCCTTCGGGGGGGGACACTGAAGCTTTCTTT. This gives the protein CASSPSGGDTEAFF.

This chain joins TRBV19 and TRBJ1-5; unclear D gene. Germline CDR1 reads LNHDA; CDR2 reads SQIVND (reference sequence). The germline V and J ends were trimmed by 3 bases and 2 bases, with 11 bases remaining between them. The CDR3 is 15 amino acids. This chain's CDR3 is CASSIRGLRNQPQHF. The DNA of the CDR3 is TGTGCCAGTAGTATTCGAGGACTTCGCAATCAGCCCCAGCATTTT. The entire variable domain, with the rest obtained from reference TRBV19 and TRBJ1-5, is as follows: DGGITQSPKYLFRKEGQNVTLSCEQNLNHDAMYWYRQDPGQGLRLIYYSQIVNDFQKGDIAEGYSVSREKKESFPLTVTSAQKNPTAFYLCASSIRGLRNQPQHFGDGTRLSIL.

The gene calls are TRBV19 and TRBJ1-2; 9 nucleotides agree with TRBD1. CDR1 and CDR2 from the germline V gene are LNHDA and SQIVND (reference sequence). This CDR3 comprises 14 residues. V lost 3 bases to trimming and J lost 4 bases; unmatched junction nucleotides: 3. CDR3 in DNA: TGTGCCAGTAGTATGGACAGGGGAATCTATGGCTACACCTTC. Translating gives CASSMDRGIYGYTF.

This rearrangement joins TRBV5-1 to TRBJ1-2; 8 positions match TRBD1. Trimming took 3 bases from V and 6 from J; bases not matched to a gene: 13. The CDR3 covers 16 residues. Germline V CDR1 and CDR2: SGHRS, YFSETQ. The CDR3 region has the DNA TGCGCCAGCAGCTCAGAGGGACAGGTTGATTATCATGGCTACACCTTC. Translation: CASSSEGQVDYHGYTF.

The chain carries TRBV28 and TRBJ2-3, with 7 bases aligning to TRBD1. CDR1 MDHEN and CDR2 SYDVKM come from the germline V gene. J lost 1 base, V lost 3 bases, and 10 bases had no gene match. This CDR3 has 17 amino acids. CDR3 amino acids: CASSLPQRGLGTDTQYF. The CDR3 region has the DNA TGTGCCAGCAGTTTGCCCCAGAGGGGGCTCGGCACAGATACGCAGTATTTT.

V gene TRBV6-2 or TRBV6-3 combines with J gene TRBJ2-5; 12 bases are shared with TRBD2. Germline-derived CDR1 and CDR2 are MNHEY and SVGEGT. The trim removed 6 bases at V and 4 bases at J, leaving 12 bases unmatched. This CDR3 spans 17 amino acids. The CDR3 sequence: CASSAGTSGFSVETQYF. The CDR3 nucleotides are TGTGCCAGCAGCGCCGGGACTAGCGGGTTTTCGGTAGAGACCCAGTACTTC.

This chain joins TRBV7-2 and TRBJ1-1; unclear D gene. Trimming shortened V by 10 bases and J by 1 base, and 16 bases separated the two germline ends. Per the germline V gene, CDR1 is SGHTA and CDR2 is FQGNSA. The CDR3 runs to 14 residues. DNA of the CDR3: TGTGCCACCTCGAGAGGGAATCAGAACACTGAAGCTTTCTTT. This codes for CATSRGNQNTEAFF.

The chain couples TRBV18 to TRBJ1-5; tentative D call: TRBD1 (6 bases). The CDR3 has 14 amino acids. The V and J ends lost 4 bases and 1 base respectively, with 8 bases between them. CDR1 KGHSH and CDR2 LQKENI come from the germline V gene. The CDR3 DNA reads TGTGCCAGCTCACTGGACAGAAGCAATCAGCCCCAGCATTTT. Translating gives CASSLDRSNQPQHF.

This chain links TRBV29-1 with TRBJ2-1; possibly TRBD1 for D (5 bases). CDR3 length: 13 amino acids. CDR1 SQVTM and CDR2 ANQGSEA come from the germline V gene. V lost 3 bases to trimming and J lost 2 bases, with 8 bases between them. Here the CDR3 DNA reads TGCAGCGTTGACAGGGATGCCTACAATGAGCAGTTCTTC. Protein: CSVDRDAYNEQFF.

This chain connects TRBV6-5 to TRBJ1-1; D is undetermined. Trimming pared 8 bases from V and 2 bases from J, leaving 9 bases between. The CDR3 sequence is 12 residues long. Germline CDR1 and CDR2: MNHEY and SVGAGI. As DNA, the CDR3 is TGTGCCAGCGGGCGGGGAAACACTGAAGCTTTCTTT. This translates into CASGRGNTEAFF.

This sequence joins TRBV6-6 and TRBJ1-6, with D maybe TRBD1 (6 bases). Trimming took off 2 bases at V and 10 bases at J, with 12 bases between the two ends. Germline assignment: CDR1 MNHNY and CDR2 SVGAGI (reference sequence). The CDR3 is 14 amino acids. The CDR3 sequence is CASSYDRSGSPLHF. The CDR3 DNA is TGTGCCAGCAGTTACGACAGGTCGGGGTCACCCCTCCACTTT.

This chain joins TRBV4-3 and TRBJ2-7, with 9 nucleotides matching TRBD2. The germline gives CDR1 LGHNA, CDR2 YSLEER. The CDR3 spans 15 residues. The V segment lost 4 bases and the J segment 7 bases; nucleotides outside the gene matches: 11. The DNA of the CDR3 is TGCGCCAGCAGCCGAGCTCTAGCGGGACCGGGGGAGCAGTACTTC. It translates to CASSRALAGPGEQYF.

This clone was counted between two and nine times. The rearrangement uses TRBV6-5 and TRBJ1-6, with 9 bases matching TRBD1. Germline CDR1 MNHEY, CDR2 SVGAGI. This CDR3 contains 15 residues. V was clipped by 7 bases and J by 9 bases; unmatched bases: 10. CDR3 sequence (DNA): TGTGCCAGCACCCAAGGGGGACAGGGTAGTTCACCCCTCCACTTT. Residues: CASTQGGQGSSPLHF.

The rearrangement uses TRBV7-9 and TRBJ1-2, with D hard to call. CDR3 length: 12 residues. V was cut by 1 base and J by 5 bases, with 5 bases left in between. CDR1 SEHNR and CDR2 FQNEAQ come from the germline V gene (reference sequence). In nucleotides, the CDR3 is TGTGCCAGCAGCTTAGGTCGGTATGGCTACACCTTC. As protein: CASSLGRYGYTF.

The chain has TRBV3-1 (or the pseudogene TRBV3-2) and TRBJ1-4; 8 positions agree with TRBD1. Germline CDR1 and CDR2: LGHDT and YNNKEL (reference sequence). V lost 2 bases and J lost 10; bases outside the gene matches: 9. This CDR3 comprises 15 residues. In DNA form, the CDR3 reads TGTGCCAGCAGCCAAAACGACAGGGGTTCTGGAAAACTGTTTTTT. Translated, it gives CASSQNDRGSGKLFF.

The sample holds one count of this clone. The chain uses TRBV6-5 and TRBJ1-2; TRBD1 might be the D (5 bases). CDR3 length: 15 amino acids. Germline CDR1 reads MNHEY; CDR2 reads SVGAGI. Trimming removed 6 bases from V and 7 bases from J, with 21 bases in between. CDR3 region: CASRLQGAASAGYTF. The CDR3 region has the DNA TGTGCCAGCAGGCTCCAGGGTGCCGCATCCGCTGGCTACACCTTC.

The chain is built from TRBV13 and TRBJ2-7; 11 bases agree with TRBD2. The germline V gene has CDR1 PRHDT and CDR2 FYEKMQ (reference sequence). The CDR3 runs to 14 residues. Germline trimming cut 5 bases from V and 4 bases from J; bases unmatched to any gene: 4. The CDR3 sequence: CASSPSGRLYEQYF. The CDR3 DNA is TGTGCCAGCAGCCCTAGCGGGAGGCTTTACGAGCAGTACTTC.

The CDR3 bases are TGCAGCGTTGGGGGACAGGGGTCTTCGGGACAGCCCCAGCATTTT. It specifies CSVGGQGSSGQPQHF. This chain uses TRBV29-1 with TRBJ1-5; 10 positions match TRBD1. With V trimmed by 4 bases and J by 7 bases, 10 bases remained unmatched. Germline CDR1 is SQVTM and CDR2 is ANQGSEA. This CDR3 is 15 amino acids long.

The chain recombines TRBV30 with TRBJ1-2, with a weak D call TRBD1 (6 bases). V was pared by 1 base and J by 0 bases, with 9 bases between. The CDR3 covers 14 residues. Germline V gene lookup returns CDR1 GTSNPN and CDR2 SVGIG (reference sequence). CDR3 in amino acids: CAWSATGTNYGYTF. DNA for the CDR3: TGTGCCTGGAGTGCTACAGGGACTAACTATGGCTACACCTTC.

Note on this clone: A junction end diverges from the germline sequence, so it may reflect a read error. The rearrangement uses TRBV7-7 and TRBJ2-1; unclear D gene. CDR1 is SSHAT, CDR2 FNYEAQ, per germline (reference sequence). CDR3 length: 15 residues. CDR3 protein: CASSPVSTGSGEQFF. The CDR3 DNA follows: TGTGCTAGCAGCCCAGTCTCCACCGGGTCCGGTGAGCAGTTCTTC.

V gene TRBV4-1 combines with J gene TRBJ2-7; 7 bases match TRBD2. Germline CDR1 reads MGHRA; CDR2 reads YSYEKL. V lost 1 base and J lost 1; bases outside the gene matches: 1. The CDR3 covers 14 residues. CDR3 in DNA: TGCGCCAGCAGCCAAGGGGGAGGGTCCTACGAGCAGTACTTC. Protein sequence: CASSQGGGSYEQYF.

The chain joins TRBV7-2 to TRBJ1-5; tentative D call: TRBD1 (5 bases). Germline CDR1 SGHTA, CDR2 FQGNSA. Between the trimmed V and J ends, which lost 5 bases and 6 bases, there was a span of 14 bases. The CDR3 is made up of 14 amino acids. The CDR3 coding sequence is TGTGCCAGCAGCGCGCAGGGAGGGACTCAGCCCCAGCATTTT. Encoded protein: CASSAQGGTQPQHF.

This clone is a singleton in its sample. The chain's CDR3 is CASTGTASSGNTIYF. The CDR3 DNA reads as TGTGCCAGTACCGGGACAGCTTCTTCTGGAAACACCATATATTTT. V and J are TRBV2 and TRBJ1-3; 7 bases agree with TRBD1. The trim removed 9 bases at V and 1 base at J, leaving 9 bases unmatched. CDR3 length equals 15 residues. Germline CDR1 reads SNHLY; CDR2 reads FYNNEI.

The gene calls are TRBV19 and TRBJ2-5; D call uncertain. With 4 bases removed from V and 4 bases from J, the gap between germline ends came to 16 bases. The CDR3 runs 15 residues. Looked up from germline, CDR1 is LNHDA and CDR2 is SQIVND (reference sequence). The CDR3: CASSKERGIGETQYF. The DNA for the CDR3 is TGTGCCAGTAGTAAGGAGCGCGGCATTGGAGAGACCCAGTACTTC.